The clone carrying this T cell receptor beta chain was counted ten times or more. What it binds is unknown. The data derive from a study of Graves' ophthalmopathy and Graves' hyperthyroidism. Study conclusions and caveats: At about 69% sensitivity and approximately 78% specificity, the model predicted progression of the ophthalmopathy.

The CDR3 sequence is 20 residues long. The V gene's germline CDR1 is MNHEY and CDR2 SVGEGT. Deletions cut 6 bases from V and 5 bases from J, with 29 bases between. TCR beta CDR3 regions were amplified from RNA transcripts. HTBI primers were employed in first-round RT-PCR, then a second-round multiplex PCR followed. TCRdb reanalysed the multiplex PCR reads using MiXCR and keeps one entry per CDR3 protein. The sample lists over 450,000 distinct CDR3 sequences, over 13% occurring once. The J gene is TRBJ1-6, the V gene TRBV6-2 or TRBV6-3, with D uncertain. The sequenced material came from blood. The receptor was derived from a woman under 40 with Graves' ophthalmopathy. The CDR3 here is CASSEIGNRRPPVHNSPLHF. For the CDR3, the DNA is TGTGCCAGCAGCGAGATCGGGAACCGACGCCCACCGGTGCATAATTCACCCCTCCACTTT.